Listed below are T cell receptor beta chains from one sample, sequenced in a study of blood T cells in healthy people across ages. MiXCR, run by TCRdb on the 5' RACE reads, gives a single entry per CDR3 protein. The sample has about 540,000 distinct CDR3 sequences; approximately 25% are singletons. The data were also submitted as part of a second study, on T cells of mothers and their children.

The sample comprised blood. The receptors derive from a boy aged 5-17 years in good health. Each CDR3 is given with its conserved first and last residue. D genes are given only for firm matches. Clone size, where shown, is once, few, many, or a class for clones that have expanded.

>-|TRBJ2-3|TRBV4-3|few
TGCGCCAGCAGCCAAGATCTACAGGGGAGGTCGGATACGCAGTATTTT
CASSQDLQGRSDTQYF
>TRBD1|TRBJ1-2|TRBV7-2|few
TGTGCCAGCAGCTTAGCGGCAACGACAGGGCAGGGCTACACCTTC
CASSLAATTGQGYTF
>-|TRBJ1-2|TRBV20-1|few
TGCAGTGCACCACAGGGTGACTATGGCTACACCTTC
CSAPQGDYGYTF
>-|TRBJ2-7|TRBV5-6|few
TGTGCCAGCAGCCTTTCGGGCAGGGAGTACTTC
CASSLSGREYF
>-|TRBJ2-7|TRBV29-1|-
TGCAGCGTTGAATCGGGGGCGTGGGGAGAGCAGTACTTC
CSVESGAWGEQYF
>-|TRBJ1-1|TRBV7-8|-
TGTGCCAGCAGCTTAACTTACGCCTTGATGAACACTGAAGCTTTCTTT
CASSLTYALMNTEAFF
>-|TRBJ2-1|TRBV27|few
TGTGCCAGCAGGAGGGTTGGGGCTAGCGCCGACAATGAGCAGTTCTTC
CASRRVGASADNEQFF
>TRBD1|TRBJ2-7|TRBV7-9|-
TGTGCCAGCACCTTAGGACAGGGTGAGGACTACGAGCAGTACTTC
CASTLGQGEDYEQYF
>-|TRBJ2-5|TRBV11-2|few
TGTGCCAGCAGCTTAGATTGGAGTAGTCAAGAGACCCAGTACTTC
CASSLDWSSQETQYF
>-|TRBJ1-4|TRBV7-9|-
TGTGCCAGCCGACCCTTATTGGGGACGCCAACTAATGAAAAACTGTTTTTT
CASRPLLGTPTNEKLFF
>TRBD2|TRBJ2-1|TRBV28|many
TGTGCCAGCAGCGCTGGGACTAGCGGGAGGGGTGAGCAGTTCTTC
CASSAGTSGRGEQFF
>-|TRBJ2-3|TRBV9|-
TGTGCCAGCAGCGGCCGGGACACTAGCACAGATACGCAGTATTTT
CASSGRDTSTDTQYF
>TRBD1|TRBJ1-2|TRBV20-1|-
TGCAGTGCTAGAGATGCGGCAGGGGGTCGCTACACCTTC
CSARDAAGGRYTF
>TRBD1|TRBJ1-1|TRBV7-9|-
TGTGCCAGCAGCGCTCGACAGGGAACGAACACTGAAGCTTTCTTT
CASSARQGTNTEAFF
>TRBD2|TRBJ2-5|TRBV7-8|few
TGTGCCAGCAGCTTAGGGGACTACGGATTAAGAGGAGAGACCCAGTACTTC
CASSLGDYGLRGETQYF